Reported below is one TCR beta chain. The data are from a study of blood T cell repertoires in COVID-19. V was clipped by 2 bases and J by 4 bases, with 4 bases between them. The germline V gene encodes CDR1 SGHTS and CDR2 YDEGEE. The CDR3 is made up of 13 amino acids. Clones were sequenced by immunoSEQ multiplex PCR, and TCRdb holds only the in-frame ones, with some missing. The sample has 55,000 to 65,000 clones, 70% to 90% seen once. The sequence came from a man between 60 and 75 years old with active or convalescent COVID-19. The chain joins TRBV5-8 to TRBJ2-6; D gene ambiguous. Sequenced material: peripheral blood. CDR3 sequence: CASSFSGANVLTF. CDR3 in DNA: TGTGCCAGCAGCTTCTCGGGGGCCAACGTCCTGACTTTC.